This T cell receptor (beta chain) was sequenced in a study of shared clonotypes between healthy human individuals. This CDR3 contains 13 residues. The trim removed 6 bases at V and 4 bases at J, leaving 2 bases unmatched. CDR1 is SGHAT, CDR2 FQNNGV, per germline. Whole-study results and caveats: Naive subsets, compared against memory subsets, generally had larger estimated richness values. Clonotypes that were shared across four donors made up around 5% of naive CD4 clonotypes.

Every donor, a Caucasian adult, lived in Nashville, Tennessee. Comment on this clone: The antigen is not known.

Original processing notes: Junction-only sequences produced by ImmunoSEQ had no quality scores, so filtering differed. The data were produced by immunoSEQ multiplex PCR, yet TCRdb's version contains in-frame clones alone and is incomplete. From that table come the V and J calls and clone size; the DNA was used to work out D and trimming. The data show 2 million to 2.5 million clones, approximately 90% seen once. Sequenced: naive CD4+ T cells from PBMCs. The subset here: CD45RA+ positively selected. V and J are TRBV11-2 and TRBJ1-1; TRBD1 matches at 10 bases. This clonotype originated in a man aged 18-30 years in good health. Some clones in this sample may be carry-over from other donors' samples. The CDR3 region is CASRGQGGTEAFF. The CDR3 region has the DNA TGTGCCAGCAGAGGACAGGGGGGCACTGAAGCTTTCTTT.